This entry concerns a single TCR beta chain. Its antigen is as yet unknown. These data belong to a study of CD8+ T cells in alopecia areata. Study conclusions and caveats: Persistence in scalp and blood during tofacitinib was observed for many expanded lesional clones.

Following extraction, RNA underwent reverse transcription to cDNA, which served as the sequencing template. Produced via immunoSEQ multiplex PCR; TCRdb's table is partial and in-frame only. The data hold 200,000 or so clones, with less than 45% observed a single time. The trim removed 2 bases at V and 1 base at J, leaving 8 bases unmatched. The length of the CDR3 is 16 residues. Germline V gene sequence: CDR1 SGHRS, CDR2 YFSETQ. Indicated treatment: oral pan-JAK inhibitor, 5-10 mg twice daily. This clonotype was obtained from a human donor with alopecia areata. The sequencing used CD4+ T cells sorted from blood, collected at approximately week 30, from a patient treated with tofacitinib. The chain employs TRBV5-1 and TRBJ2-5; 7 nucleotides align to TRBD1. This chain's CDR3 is CASSLNQGTVQETQYF. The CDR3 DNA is TGCGCCAGCAGCTTAAACCAAGGGACAGTCCAAGAGACCCAGTACTTC.